Below, 11 T cell receptor beta chains from the same sample are listed, as sequenced in a study of blood T cell repertoires in COVID-19. Using immunoSEQ multiplex PCR, the repertoire was profiled, and TCRdb retains in-frame clones only, with some absent. Altogether about 130,000 clones are present, roughly 90% being singletons, with the ten largest covering more than 15%. The sequencing input was peripheral blood. These receptors all stem from a man aged 45 to 65 with active or convalescent COVID-19.

V usage is TRBV19 and J usage is TRBJ1-5; no reliable D call. There are 16 residues in the CDR3. The V and J ends lost 4 bases and 0 bases respectively, with 13 bases between them. Germline CDR1 LNHDA, CDR2 SQIVND (reference sequence). The CDR3 coding sequence is TGTGCCAGTAGTACACGACAAGGAAATAGCAATCAGCCCCAGCATTTT. Translated: CASSTRQGNSNQPQHF. Supplemented by reference TRBV19 and TRBJ1-5, the full variable domain reads DGGITQSPKYLFRKEGQNVTLSCEQNLNHDAMYWYRQDPGQGLRLIYYSQIVNDFQKGDIAEGYSVSREKKESFPLTVTSAQKNPTAFYLCASSTRQGNSNQPQHFGDGTRLSIL.

The rearrangement joins TRBV6-4 to TRBJ1-2; no clear D. Germline-derived CDR1 and CDR2 are MRHNA and SNTAGT. This CDR3 spans 15 amino acids. Trimming took off 3 bases at V and 0 bases at J, with 11 bases between the two ends. CDR3 residues: CASSETGFANYGYTF. The CDR3 nucleotides read TGTGCCAGCAGTGAAACGGGATTTGCTAACTATGGCTACACCTTC.

The chain recombines TRBV7-7 with TRBJ2-5; possibly TRBD1 for D (6 bases). The CDR3 is made up of 15 amino acids. V lost 0 bases and J 3 bases, leaving 11 bases between the germline ends. Per the germline V gene, CDR1 is SSHAT and CDR2 is FNYEAQ (reference sequence). This CDR3 is CASSLARTGKETQYF. CDR3 nucleotide sequence: TGTGCCAGCAGCTTAGCTCGAACAGGGAAAGAGACCCAGTACTTC.

This rearrangement joins TRBV7-7 to TRBJ2-5; D is undetermined. The CDR3 has 11 amino acids. The germline V and J ends were trimmed by 4 bases and 5 bases, with 5 bases remaining between them. The germline V gene encodes CDR1 SSHAT and CDR2 FNYEAQ (reference sequence). This CDR3 reads CASSSSETQYF. CDR3 nucleotide sequence: TGTGCCAGCAGCTCCAGTGAGACCCAGTACTTC.

This chain links TRBV6-5 with TRBJ1-4, with D possibly TRBD1 on 6 matching bases. V dropped 6 bases and J dropped 0 bases, with 11 bases sitting between them. There are 15 residues in the CDR3. CDR1 is MNHEY and CDR2 is SVGAGI in the germline V gene. The CDR3 loop is CASRDRQATNEKLFF. The CDR3 region has the DNA TGTGCCAGCAGAGATCGACAGGCAACTAATGAAAAACTGTTTTTT.

A few counts support this clone. The chain uses TRBV7-9 and TRBJ2-7; TRBD1 aligns across 7 bases. Germline CDR1 is SEHNR and CDR2 is FQNEAQ (reference sequence). V dropped 4 bases and J dropped 4; count of bases not matched to a gene: 4. The CDR3 sequence is 13 residues long. The CDR3 here is CASSYRDSYEQYF. CDR3 nucleotide sequence: TGTGCCAGCAGCTACCGGGACAGTTACGAGCAGTACTTC. Full variable domain (rest looked up from reference TRBV7-9 and TRBJ2-7): DTGVSQNPRHKITKRGQNVTFRCDPISEHNRLYWYRQTLGQGPEFLTYFQNEAQLEKSRLLSDRFSAERPKGSFSTLEIQRTEQGDSAMYLCASSYRDSYEQYFGPGTRLTVT.

The chain employs TRBV18 and TRBJ2-1, with no clear D. This CDR3 is built from 15 residues. The V end was cut by 3 bases, the J end by 2 bases, with 11 bases between. In germline, CDR1 is KGHSH, CDR2 LQKENI. The CDR3 region is CASSPETSAYNEQFF. CDR3 sequence (DNA): TGTGCCAGCTCACCCGAGACATCAGCCTACAATGAGCAGTTCTTC.

The chain uses TRBV7-9 and TRBJ2-7; D is uncertain. The CDR3 is 13 residues long. V was cut by 2 bases and J by 6 bases, with 11 bases left in between. The germline gives CDR1 SEHNR, CDR2 FQNEAQ (reference sequence). The CDR3 reads CASSLRRNGEQYF. The CDR3 DNA reads TGTGCCAGCAGCTTACGTAGAAACGGCGAGCAGTACTTC.

J is TRBJ1-1 and V is TRBV27; TRBD1 agrees at 7 bases. The V gene end was trimmed by 3 bases and the J gene end by 7 bases; junction bases not matched to a gene: 14. The CDR3 totals 16 residues. Germline CDR1 reads MNHEY; CDR2 reads SMNVEV (reference sequence). CDR3 sequence reads: CASSFQTGTVEREAFF. Written as DNA, the CDR3 is TGTGCCAGCAGTTTCCAAACCGGGACAGTGGAGCGTGAAGCTTTCTTT.

The chain is built from TRBV5-1 and TRBJ1-4; 11 positions match TRBD1. Germline CDR1 reads SGHRS; CDR2 reads YFSETQ. CDR3 size: 16 residues. J gave up 8 bases and V 1 base, and 7 bases lay outside the gene matches. In DNA form, the CDR3 reads TGCGCCAGCAGCTTGCTACCGGGACAGGGGGGCGAAAAACTGTTTTTT. It encodes CASSLLPGQGGEKLFF.

This clone has only one observation. In DNA form, the CDR3 reads TGTGCCAGCAGCCAATCCCGTCAGCGGGCATACAATGAGCAGTTCTTC. Residues: CASSQSRQRAYNEQFF. This chain joins TRBV4-2 and TRBJ2-1; TRBD2 might be the D (6 bases). The germline V and J ends were trimmed by 2 bases and 4 bases, with 15 bases remaining between them. Germline V gene lookup returns CDR1 LGHNA and CDR2 YNFKEQ. The CDR3 loop spans 16 amino acids.